This T cell receptor beta chain was captured in a study of shared clonotypes between healthy human individuals. Only Caucasian adults living in Nashville, Tennessee made up the donor group. Genomic DNA (from each subset) was split evenly across several immunoSEQ plates. Clones were read by immunoSEQ multiplex PCR, and TCRdb kept only the in-frame ones, dropping some. Among about 490,000 clones listed, 76% were seen once. The receptor was derived from a woman aged 40 to 50 in good health. Some clones in this sample may be carry-over from other donors' samples. Sequenced sample: PBMCs.

DNA for the CDR3: TGTGCCAGCAGTTCAGGGACGGTGAACACTGAAGCTTTCTTT. Amino acid sequence: CASSSGTVNTEAFF. The chain links TRBV25-1 to TRBJ1-1, with D tentatively TRBD1 (5 bases). The V gene's germline CDR1 is MGHDK and CDR2 SYGVNS. The V end was cut by 5 bases, the J end by 0 bases, with 10 bases between. The CDR3 has 14 residues. Based on the CDR3 plus reference TRBV25-1 and TRBJ1-1, the full variable domain is EADIYQTPRYLVIGTGKKITLECSQTMGHDKMYWYQQDPGMELHLIHYSYGVNSTEKGDLSSESTVSRIRTEHFPLTLESARPSHTSQYLCASSSGTVNTEAFFGQGTRLTVV.